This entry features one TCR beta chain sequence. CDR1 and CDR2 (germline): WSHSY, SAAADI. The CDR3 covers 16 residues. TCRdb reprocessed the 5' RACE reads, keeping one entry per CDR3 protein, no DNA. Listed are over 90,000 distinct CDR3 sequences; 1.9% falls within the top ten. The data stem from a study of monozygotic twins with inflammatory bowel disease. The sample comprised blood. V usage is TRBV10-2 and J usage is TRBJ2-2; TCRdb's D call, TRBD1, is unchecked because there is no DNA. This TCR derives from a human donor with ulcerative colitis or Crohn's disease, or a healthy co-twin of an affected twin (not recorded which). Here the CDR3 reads CASRETGTGATGELFF.